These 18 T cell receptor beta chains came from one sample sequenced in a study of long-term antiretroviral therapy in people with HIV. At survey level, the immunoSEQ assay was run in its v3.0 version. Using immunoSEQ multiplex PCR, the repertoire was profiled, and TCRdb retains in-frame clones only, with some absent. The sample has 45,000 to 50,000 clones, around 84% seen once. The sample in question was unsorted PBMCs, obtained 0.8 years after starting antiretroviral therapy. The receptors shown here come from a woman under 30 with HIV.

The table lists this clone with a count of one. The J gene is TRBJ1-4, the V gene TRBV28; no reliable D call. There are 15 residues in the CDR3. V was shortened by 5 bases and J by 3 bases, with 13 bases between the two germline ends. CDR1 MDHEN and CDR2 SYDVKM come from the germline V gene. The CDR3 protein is CASSIPAGANEKLFF. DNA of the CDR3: TGTGCCAGCAGTATACCGGCCGGCGCTAATGAAAAACTGTTTTTT.

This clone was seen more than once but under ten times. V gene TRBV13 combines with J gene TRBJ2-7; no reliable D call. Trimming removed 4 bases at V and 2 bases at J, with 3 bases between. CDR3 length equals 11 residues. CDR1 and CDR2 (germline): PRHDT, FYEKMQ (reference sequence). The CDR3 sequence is CASSSAYEQYF. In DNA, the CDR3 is TGTGCCAGCAGCTCCGCCTACGAGCAGTACTTC.

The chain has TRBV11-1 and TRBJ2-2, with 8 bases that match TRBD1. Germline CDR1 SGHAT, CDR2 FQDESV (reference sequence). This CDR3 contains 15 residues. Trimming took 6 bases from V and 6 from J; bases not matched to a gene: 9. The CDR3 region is CASSRPGTGAGELFF. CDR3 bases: TGTGCCAGCAGTCGCCCCGGGACAGGTGCCGGGGAGCTGTTTTTT.

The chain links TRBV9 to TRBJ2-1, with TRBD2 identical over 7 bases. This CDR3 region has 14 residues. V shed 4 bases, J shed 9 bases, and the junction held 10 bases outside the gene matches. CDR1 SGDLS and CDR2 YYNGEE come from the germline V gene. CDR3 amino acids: CASSFPPGGGEQFF. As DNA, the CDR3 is TGTGCCAGCAGCTTTCCCCCGGGAGGAGGTGAGCAGTTCTTC.

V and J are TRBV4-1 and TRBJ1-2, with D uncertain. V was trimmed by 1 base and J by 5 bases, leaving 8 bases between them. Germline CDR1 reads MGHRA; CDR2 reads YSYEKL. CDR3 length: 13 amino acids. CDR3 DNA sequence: TGCGCCAGCAGCCAAGTTCCATTTTATGGCTACACCTTC. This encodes CASSQVPFYGYTF.

The DNA of the CDR3 is TGTGCTAGTGGTTCGGGGAACACCGGGGAGCTGTTTTTT. Encoded protein: CASGSGNTGELFF. The chain uses TRBV12-5 and TRBJ2-2; D unclear. V was pared by 4 bases and J by 1 base, with 4 bases between. Germline V gene data show CDR1 as LGHNT and CDR2 as FRNRAP. The CDR3 is 13 amino acids.

The CDR3 region has the DNA TGTGCCATCAGTGATGGCAGGGGGAGTGGGGAAAAACTGTTTTTT. It yields the protein CAISDGRGSGEKLFF. V is TRBV10-3 and J is TRBJ1-4, with 7 bases aligning to TRBD1. The CDR3 totals 15 residues. Trimming took 3 bases from V and 8 from J; bases not matched to a gene: 9. Germline loops: CDR1 ENHRY, CDR2 SYGVKD.

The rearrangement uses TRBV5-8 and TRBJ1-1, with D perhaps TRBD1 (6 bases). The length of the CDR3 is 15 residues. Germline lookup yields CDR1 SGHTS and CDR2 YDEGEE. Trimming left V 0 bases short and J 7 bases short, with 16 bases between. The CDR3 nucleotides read TGTGCCAGCAGCTTGGTGGGGGCCCTGATTTTTGAAGCTTTCTTT. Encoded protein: CASSLVGALIFEAFF. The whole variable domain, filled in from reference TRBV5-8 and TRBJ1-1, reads EAGVTQSPTHLIKTRGQQATLRCSPISGHTSVYWYQQALGLGLQFLLWYDEGEERNRGNFPPRFSGRQFPNYSSELNVNALELEDSALYLCASSLVGALIFEAFFGQGTRLTVV.

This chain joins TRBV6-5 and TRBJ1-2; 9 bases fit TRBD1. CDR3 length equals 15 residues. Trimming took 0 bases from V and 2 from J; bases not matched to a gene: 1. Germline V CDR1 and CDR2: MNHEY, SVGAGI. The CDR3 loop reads CASSYSGQGNYGYTF. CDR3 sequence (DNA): TGTGCCAGCAGTTACTCGGGACAGGGAAACTATGGCTACACCTTC.

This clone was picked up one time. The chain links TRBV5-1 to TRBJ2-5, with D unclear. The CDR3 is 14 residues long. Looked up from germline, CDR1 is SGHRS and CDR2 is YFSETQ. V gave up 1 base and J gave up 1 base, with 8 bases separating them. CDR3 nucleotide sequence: TGCGCCAGCAGCTTGTCCGCGGCCCAAGAGACCCAGTACTTC. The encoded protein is CASSLSAAQETQYF.

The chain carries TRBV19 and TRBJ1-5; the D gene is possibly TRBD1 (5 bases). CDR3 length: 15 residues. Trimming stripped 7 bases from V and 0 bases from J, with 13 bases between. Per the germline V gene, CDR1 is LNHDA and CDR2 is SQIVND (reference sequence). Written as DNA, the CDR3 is TGTGCCAGTAAACTTGGGGGGTTTAGCAATCAGCCCCAGCATTTT. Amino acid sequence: CASKLGGFSNQPQHF.

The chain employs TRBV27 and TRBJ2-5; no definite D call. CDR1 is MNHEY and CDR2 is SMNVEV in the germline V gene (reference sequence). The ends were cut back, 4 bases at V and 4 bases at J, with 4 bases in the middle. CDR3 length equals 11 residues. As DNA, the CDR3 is TGTGCCAGCAGTTGGGGAGAGACCCAGTACTTC. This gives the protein CASSWGETQYF.

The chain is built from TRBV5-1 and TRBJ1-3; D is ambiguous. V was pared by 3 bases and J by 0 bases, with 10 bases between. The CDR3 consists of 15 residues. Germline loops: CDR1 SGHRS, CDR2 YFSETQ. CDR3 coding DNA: TGCGCCAGCAGCTCCCTGCAAGGCTCTGGAAACACCATATATTTT. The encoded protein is CASSSLQGSGNTIYF.

The CDR3 DNA sequence: TGCGCCAGCAGCCTTACAGGGGCCGGGGGGACCGAGCAGTACTTC. It is translated as CASSLTGAGGTEQYF. The chain couples TRBV4-1 to TRBJ2-7; possibly TRBD1 or TRBD2 for D (7 bases each). Germline V gene lookup returns CDR1 MGHRA and CDR2 YSYEKL. This CDR3 spans 15 amino acids. V gave up 4 bases and J gave up 6 bases, with 19 bases separating them.

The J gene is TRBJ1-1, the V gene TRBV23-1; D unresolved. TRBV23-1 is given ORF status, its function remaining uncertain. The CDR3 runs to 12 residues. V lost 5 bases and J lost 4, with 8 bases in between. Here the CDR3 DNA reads TGCGCCAGCAGTTGGCAAGGCACTGAAGCTTTCTTT. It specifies CASSWQGTEAFF.

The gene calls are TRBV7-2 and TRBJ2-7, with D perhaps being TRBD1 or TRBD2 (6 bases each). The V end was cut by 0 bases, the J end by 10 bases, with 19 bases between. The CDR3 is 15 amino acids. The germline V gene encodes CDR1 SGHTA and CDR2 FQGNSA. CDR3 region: CASSLATSGGTIQYF. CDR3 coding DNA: TGTGCCAGCAGCTTAGCGACGTCAGGCGGGACAATTCAGTACTTC.

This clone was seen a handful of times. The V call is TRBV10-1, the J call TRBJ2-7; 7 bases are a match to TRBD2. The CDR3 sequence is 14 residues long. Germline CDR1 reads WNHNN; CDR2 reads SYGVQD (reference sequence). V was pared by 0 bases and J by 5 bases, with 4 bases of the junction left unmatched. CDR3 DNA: TGCGCCAGCAGTGAGTCGGGAGGGCTACACGAGCAGTACTTC. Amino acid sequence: CASSESGGLHEQYF.

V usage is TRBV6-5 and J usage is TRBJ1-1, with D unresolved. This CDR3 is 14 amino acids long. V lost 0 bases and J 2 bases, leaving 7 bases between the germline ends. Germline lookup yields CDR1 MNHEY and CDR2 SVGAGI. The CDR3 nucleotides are TGTGCCAGCAGTTACTCGAAGGGAAACACTGAAGCTTTCTTT. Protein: CASSYSKGNTEAFF.